This TCR beta chain comes out of a study of OX40 agonist ivuxolimab in advanced cancers. Study-level information: Of mixed ages from about 23 to 90 and averaging roughly 60 years, the group was roughly 85% male. The study's findings and limits: Partly responding patients at 0.1-3.0 mg/kg showed some of the smallest clonal expansion.

CDR1 is MRHNA and CDR2 is SNTAGT in the germline V gene. The CDR3 covers 13 residues. Trimming shortened V by 0 bases and J by 7 bases, and 7 bases separated the two germline ends. At cycle 4 day 1, cycle 7 day 1, and baseline, blood was sampled. Comment on this clone: Its specificity is unknown.

Method: immunoSEQ multiplex PCR; TCRdb's copy keeps in-frame clones and lacks some. The sample consists of about 150,000 clones, 90% of them appearing once. The rearrangement uses TRBV6-4 and TRBJ2-1, with D uncertain. Material: CD4+ or CD8+ T cells sorted from blood, obtained in a trial of the OX40 agonist ivuxolimab. The receptor was isolated from an adult with an advanced solid tumor such as melanoma, head and neck, liver or kidney cancer. CDR3 in DNA: TGTGCCAGCAGTGACTCAGGACGGAATGAGCAGTTCTTC. Translation: CASSDSGRNEQFF.